The sequence of this T cell receptor (beta chain) was determined in a study of CD8 T cells in Susac syndrome (dated by TCRdb to about 2019). For the wider study: Of the Susac syndrome patients who were sequenced, over five had clinically active disease and 8 or 9 were in clinical remission. At blood withdrawal, Susac syndrome patients were either therapy-naive, taking corticosteroids (in some cases with IVIg as well), or taking IVIg alone. Repertoire sequencing was used to test whether CD8+ T cell activation and differentiation in Susac syndrome was antigen driven. The clonality of the CD8+ T cell repertoire was compared across over 9 healthy donors, about 14 Susac syndrome patients and under 18 multiple sclerosis patients.

The count of this clonotype is one. This receptor's antigen is unknown. Base quality data are lacking; no much larger clone is found one base away. One read amounts to weak evidence. Peripheral blood CD8+ and CD4+ T cells from healthy donors, Susac syndrome patients and multiple sclerosis patients were profiled using high-throughput TCR beta sequencing. Susac syndrome patients met recently defined diagnostic criteria for definite or probable disease. Bulk CD8+ and CD4+ T cells were purified by magnetic negative isolation, whereas CD8+ TEMRA cells were enriched by FACS. Blood was collected in EDTA tubes and processed within 24 hours, with PBMCs isolated through density gradient centrifugation. PBMCs intended for TCR sequencing were frozen in liquid nitrogen and were later thawed in a 37 degrees C water bath. A purity of at least 90% was achieved for sorted or isolated CD4+, CD8+ and CD8+ TEMRA cells.

RNA was extracted using the RNeasy kit, and about 0.45 to 1 microgram was reverse transcribed with random hexamers. TCR beta CDR3 regions were amplified with the immunoSEQ multiplex PCR assay covering 54 Vbeta and 13 Jbeta segments. Bias from PCR amplification was corrected by using a synthetic template baseline for primer optimization and for computational correction. In the original analysis: Reads were assigned to V, D and J genes according to IMGT and analyzed in immunoSEQ Analyzer, with only productive sequences retained. Clonality was computed as one minus Shannon entropy normalized by log2 of the number of productive unique sequences. Public and private clones were assessed among the 100 most prevalent clones of each patient and control. Susac-specific clones were defined as absent from healthy and MS cohorts, over a thousand published viral clones and other ImmuneACCESS disease sequences. TCRdb ran its own pipeline on the public reads, namely fastp trimming at Q25 and MiXCR clone calling, and kept in-frame beta chains. CDR3 protein duplicates are merged, each entry listing the most common genes and DNA. The V and J calls come from TCRdb's annotation, not from the publication. Within this sample are some 110,000 distinct CDR3 sequences, with 94% of them counted one time only. The ten largest make up 0.4% to 0.5% of the sample.

The CDR3 runs 15 amino acids, cysteine and phenylalanine included. Just CDR3 DNA is preserved here, 45 bases in frame from base 1. Germline trimming amounts to 2 bases on V and 5 bases on J, with 4 as the count of junction bases outside the gene matches. CDR1 and CDR2 are drawn from the germline V gene (reference sequence): SGHNT, YYREEE. What the work shows at the level of the full study, not this receptor alone: In the total CD8+ and CD8+ TEMRA repertoires, about 16 and five Susac-specific public clones, respectively, were identified. The number of individuals in the TCR sequencing and HLA analysis was acknowledged as relatively small. Clonal expansion was seen in Susac syndrome CD8+ repertoires, peaking in CD8+ TEMRA cells and being greater in clinically active patients than in remitting ones.

This TCR was sampled from a human donor with Susac syndrome. The sequenced material came from CD8+ T cells from PBMCs. The rearranged segments are TRBV5-4 and TRBJ2-3; the junction holds 11 bases that match TRBD2. The sequenced DNA is TGTGCCAGCAGCTTTAGCGGGGGGGCGTTAGATACGCAGTATTTT. It is translated as CASSFSGGALDTQYF.